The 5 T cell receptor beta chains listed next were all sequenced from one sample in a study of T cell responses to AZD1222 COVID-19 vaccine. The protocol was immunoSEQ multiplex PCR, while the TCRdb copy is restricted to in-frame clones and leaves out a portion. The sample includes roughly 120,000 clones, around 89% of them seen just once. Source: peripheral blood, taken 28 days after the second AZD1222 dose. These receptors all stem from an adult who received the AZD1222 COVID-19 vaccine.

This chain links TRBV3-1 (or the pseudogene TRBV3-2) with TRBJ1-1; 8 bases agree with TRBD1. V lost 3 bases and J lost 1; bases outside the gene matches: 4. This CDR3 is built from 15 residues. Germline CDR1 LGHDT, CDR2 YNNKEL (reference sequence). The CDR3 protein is CASSHRGRGNTEAFF. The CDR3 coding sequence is TGTGCCAGCAGCCACAGGGGGCGCGGGAACACTGAAGCTTTCTTT.

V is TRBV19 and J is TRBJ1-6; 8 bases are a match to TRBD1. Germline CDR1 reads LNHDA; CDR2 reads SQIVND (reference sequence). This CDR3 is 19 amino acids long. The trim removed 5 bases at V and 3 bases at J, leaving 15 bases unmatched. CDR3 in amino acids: CASSSVGHQGAGYNSPLHF. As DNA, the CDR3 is TGTGCCAGTAGTTCAGTAGGGCACCAGGGGGCAGGCTATAATTCACCCCTCCACTTT.

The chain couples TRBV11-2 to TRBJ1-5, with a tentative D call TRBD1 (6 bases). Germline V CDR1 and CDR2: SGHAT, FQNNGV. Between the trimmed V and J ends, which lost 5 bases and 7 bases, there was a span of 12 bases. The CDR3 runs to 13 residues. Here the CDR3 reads CASSEQGGQPQHF. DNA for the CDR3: TGTGCCAGCAGCGAACAGGGTGGACAGCCCCAGCATTTT.

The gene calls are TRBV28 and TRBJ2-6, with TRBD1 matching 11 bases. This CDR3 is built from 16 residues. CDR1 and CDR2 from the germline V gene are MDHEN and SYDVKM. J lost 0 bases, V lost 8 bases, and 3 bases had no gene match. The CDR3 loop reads CASRDRGFSGANVLTF. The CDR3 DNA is TGTGCCAGCCGGGACAGGGGGTTCTCTGGGGCCAACGTCCTGACTTTC.

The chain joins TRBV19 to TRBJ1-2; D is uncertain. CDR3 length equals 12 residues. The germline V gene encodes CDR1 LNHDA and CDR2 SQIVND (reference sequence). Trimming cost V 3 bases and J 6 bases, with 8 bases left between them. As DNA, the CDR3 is TGTGCCAGTAGTATCCCCTCAGATGGCTACACCTTC. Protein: CASSIPSDGYTF.